Shown below are 12 T cell receptor beta chains from a single sample sequenced in a study of OX40 agonist ivuxolimab in advanced cancers. The library was made by the immunoSEQ multiplex PCR assay. The immuneACCESS repertoire file appears here via TCRdb, limited to in-frame rearrangements. These files lack a portion of the clones; in checked studies, under half of the deficit traces to unresolved V genes, and the cause of the others is not known. This sample has about 88,000 clones in its table, and approximately 86% of those were observed once. Of the sample, 3% to 4% is held by the ten largest clones. This specimen was CD4+ or CD8+ T cells sorted from blood, taken in a trial of the OX40 agonist ivuxolimab. Every receptor here comes from an adult with an advanced solid tumor such as melanoma, head and neck, liver or kidney cancer.

The gene calls are TRBV7-9 and TRBJ2-4; no definite D call. In germline, CDR1 is SEHNR, CDR2 FQNEAQ (reference sequence). V lost 1 base, J lost 8 bases, and 12 bases lay in between. The CDR3 loop spans 14 amino acids. The CDR3 sequence: CASSLVLQPDIQYF. In nucleotides, the CDR3 is TGTGCCAGCAGCTTAGTCCTTCAGCCGGACATTCAGTACTTC.

J is TRBJ2-5 and V is TRBV5-4, with a tentative D call TRBD1 (6 bases). The V gene's germline CDR1 is SGHNT and CDR2 YYREEE (reference sequence). The V and J ends lost 3 bases and 5 bases respectively, with 20 bases between them. The CDR3 contains 16 residues. CDR3 residues: CASSSAGTRQLETQYF. Written as DNA, the CDR3 is TGTGCCAGCAGCTCGGCAGGGACACGACAATTGGAGACCCAGTACTTC.

The J gene is TRBJ2-1, the V gene TRBV7-8; perhaps TRBD2 as D (6 bases). Per germline, CDR1 SGHVS and CDR2 FQNEAQ. The CDR3 is made up of 14 amino acids. Trimming cost V 5 bases and J 4 bases, with 12 bases left between them. The CDR3 sequence is CASSPLGTYNEQFF. CDR3 in DNA: TGTGCCAGCAGCCCCCTCGGGACTTACAATGAGCAGTTCTTC.

This clone has a single count. The chain links TRBV19 to TRBJ2-2; no clear D. CDR1 is LNHDA and CDR2 is SQIVND in the germline V gene (reference sequence). The V end was cut by 3 bases, the J end by 2 bases, with 7 bases between. This CDR3 has 14 residues. CDR3 residues: CASSILGNTGELFF. For the CDR3, the DNA is TGTGCCAGTAGTATTTTAGGAAACACCGGGGAGCTGTTTTTT.

The chain couples TRBV5-1 to TRBJ2-1; TRBD1 matches 7 bases. Trimming cost V 4 bases and J 5 bases; bases outside gene matches: 6. Germline V gene data show CDR1 as SGHRS and CDR2 as YFSETQ. The CDR3 has 14 amino acids. The CDR3 sequence is CASSEGDSNNEQFF. The CDR3 DNA reads TGCGCCAGCAGCGAAGGGGACAGCAACAATGAGCAGTTCTTC.

The CDR3 DNA is TGTGCCAGCAGGCCCGTCGGGGGAGCGGGTGAGCAGTACTTC. Translation gives CASRPVGGAGEQYF. The chain employs TRBV6-5 and TRBJ2-7, with TRBD2 as a possible D gene (6 bases). CDR3 size: 14 residues. Germline V gene data show CDR1 as MNHEY and CDR2 as SVGAGI. The ends were cut back, 6 bases at V and 7 bases at J, with 19 bases in the middle.

This chain links TRBV5-1 with TRBJ1-5, with 12 bases identical to TRBD1. This CDR3 is built from 17 residues. The germline CDR1 and CDR2 sequences are SGHRS and YFSETQ. Losses at the gene ends were 4 bases for V and 3 bases for J; bases not matched to a gene: 8. The CDR3 loop reads CASSPGQGAFVNQPQHF. The CDR3, as DNA: TGCGCCAGCAGCCCGGGACAGGGGGCTTTTGTCAATCAGCCCCAGCATTTT.

This chain links TRBV7-2 with TRBJ2-7; the D call may be TRBD1 or TRBD2 (7 bases each). The germline CDR1 and CDR2 sequences are SGHTA and FQGNSA. CDR3 length equals 16 residues. Trimming took off 1 base at V and 0 bases at J, with 13 bases between the two ends. The CDR3 region is CASSLGEGASSYEQYF. Written as DNA, the CDR3 is TGTGCCAGCAGCTTAGGGGAGGGGGCCAGCTCCTACGAGCAGTACTTC. Full variable domain (remainder filled in from reference TRBV7-2 and TRBJ2-7): GAGVSQSPSNKVTEKGKDVELRCDPISGHTALYWYRQSLGQGLEFLIYFQGNSAPDKSGLPSDRFSAERTGGSVSTLTIQRTQQEDSAVYLCASSLGEGASSYEQYFGPGTRLTVT.

The V gene is TRBV5-1, the J gene TRBJ2-1; 13 bases match TRBD2. The ends lost 2 bases at V and 8 bases at J; junction bases unmatched: 4. This CDR3 is 15 amino acids long. In germline, CDR1 is SGHRS, CDR2 YFSETQ. CDR3 coding DNA: TGCGCCAGCAGCTTCACTAGCGGGAGGGCCCATGAGCAGTTCTTC. This codes for CASSFTSGRAHEQFF.

The rearrangement links TRBV19 to TRBJ1-5; D is perhaps TRBD1 (6 bases). This CDR3 spans 15 amino acids. Germline lookup yields CDR1 LNHDA and CDR2 SQIVND (reference sequence). The germline V and J ends were trimmed by 9 bases and 1 base, with 16 bases remaining between them. This CDR3 reads CASTQGWESNQPQHF. The CDR3 DNA reads as TGTGCCAGCACACAGGGTTGGGAGAGCAATCAGCCCCAGCATTTT.

The V call is TRBV28, the J call TRBJ1-2; the D is unclear. The germline V and J ends were trimmed by 3 bases and 6 bases, with 5 bases remaining between them. Germline CDR1 MDHEN, CDR2 SYDVKM. This CDR3 has 11 residues. The CDR3 DNA sequence: TGTGCCAGCAGTTTTGTGAATGGCTACACCTTC. It codes for CASSFVNGYTF.

This chain joins TRBV30 and TRBJ1-3; perhaps TRBD1 as D (6 bases). The V gene's germline CDR1 is GTSNPN and CDR2 SVGIG (reference sequence). This CDR3 spans 13 amino acids. V was pared by 4 bases and J by 3 bases, with 10 bases between. CDR3 loop: CAWMGANGNTIYF. CDR3 nucleotides: TGTGCCTGGATGGGGGCGAATGGAAACACCATATATTTT.